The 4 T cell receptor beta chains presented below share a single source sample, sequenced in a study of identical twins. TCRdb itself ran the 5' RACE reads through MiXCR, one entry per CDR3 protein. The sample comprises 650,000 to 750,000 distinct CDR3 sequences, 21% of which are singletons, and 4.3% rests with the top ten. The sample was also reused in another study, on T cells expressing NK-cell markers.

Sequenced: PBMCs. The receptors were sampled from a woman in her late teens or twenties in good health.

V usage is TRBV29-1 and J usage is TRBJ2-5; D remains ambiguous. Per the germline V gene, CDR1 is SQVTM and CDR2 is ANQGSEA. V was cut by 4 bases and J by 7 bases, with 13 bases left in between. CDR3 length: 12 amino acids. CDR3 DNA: TGCAGCGTTGCGAGTAGTACGGGGACCCAGTACTTC. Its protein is CSVASSTGTQYF.

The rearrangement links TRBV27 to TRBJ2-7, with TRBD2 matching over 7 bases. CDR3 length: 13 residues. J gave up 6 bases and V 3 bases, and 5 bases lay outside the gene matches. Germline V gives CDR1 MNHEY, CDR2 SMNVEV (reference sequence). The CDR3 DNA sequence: TGTGCCAGCAGTTTTCCGGGAGGAAGCGAGCAGTACTTC. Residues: CASSFPGGSEQYF.

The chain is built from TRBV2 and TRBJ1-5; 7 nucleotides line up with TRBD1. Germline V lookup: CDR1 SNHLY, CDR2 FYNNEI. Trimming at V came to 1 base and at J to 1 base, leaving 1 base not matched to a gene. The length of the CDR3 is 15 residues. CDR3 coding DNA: TGTGCCAGCAGTGAAGAGGGGGCCAGCAATCAGCCCCAGCATTTT. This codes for CASSEEGASNQPQHF.

The CDR3 coding sequence is TGTGCCAGCAGCGCACAAAGTCTGAACACTGAAGCTTTCTTT. This translates into CASSAQSLNTEAFF. The chain has TRBV9 and TRBJ1-1; D ambiguous. Germline values: CDR1 SGDLS, CDR2 YYNGEE. The CDR3 totals 14 residues. Trimming took 3 bases from V and 0 from J, leaving 9 bases between them.